This TCR beta chain was captured in a study of molecular identifiers for immune sequencing clone quantification. Whole-study findings and limits: Reports indicate spiked Jurkat TCR RNA from one cell could be found among one million naive cells.

CDR1 is SGHKS and CDR2 is YYEKEE in the germline V gene (reference sequence). V was pared by 4 bases and J by 0 bases, with 14 bases between. CDR3 length equals 15 residues. With listed TCR primers and previously described methods, bulk TCR libraries were prepared. TCRdb called the PCR reads again in MiXCR, with one record for every CDR3 protein. The sample lists more than 450,000 distinct CDR3 sequences; 20% to 25% were seen once. This clonotype was detected ten times or more. Its target is not known. This sequence was found in a human donor in good health. Some libraries in this study had Jurkat cell RNA spiked in. The genes are TRBV5-5 and TRBJ2-7, with a weak D call TRBD1 (5 bases). The sample comprised naive CD8+ T cells from blood, with Jurkat cell RNA spiked in. Subset here: FACS-sorted CD8+CD4-CCR7+CD45RA+ naive T cells. This chain's CDR3 is CASSRTVGVSYEQYF. CDR3 nucleotide sequence: TGTGCCAGCAGCCGGACCGTAGGGGTCTCCTACGAGCAGTACTTC.